One and the same sample provided the 21 T cell receptor beta chains below, sequenced in a study of T cell responses to AZD1222 COVID-19 vaccine. Only in-frame clones appear in the TCRdb table, and some are missing; sequencing was by immunoSEQ multiplex PCR. The data contain fewer than 200,000 clones, 91% of them singletons. The material was peripheral blood, obtained on day 0 of AZD1222 vaccination. The receptors derive from an adult in good health.

The CDR3 region is CASSFDHRSQETQYF. The CDR3 DNA reads TGTGCCAGCAGCTTTGACCACAGGTCCCAAGAGACCCAGTACTTC. V is TRBV6-5 and J is TRBJ2-5; possibly TRBD1 for D (5 bases). The CDR3 has 15 residues. V lost 6 bases, J lost 1 base, and 15 bases lay in between. Germline loops: CDR1 MNHEY, CDR2 SVGAGI.

The chain uses TRBV28 and TRBJ1-1; a possible D gene is TRBD1 (5 bases). The CDR3 extends over 16 amino acids. Deletions cut 5 bases from V and 1 base from J, with 17 bases between. In germline, CDR1 is MDHEN, CDR2 SYDVKM. CDR3 amino acids: CASSGFPRTTNTEAFF. The CDR3 DNA follows: TGTGCCAGCAGTGGCTTCCCCCGGACAACGAACACTGAAGCTTTCTTT.

The J gene is TRBJ1-1, the V gene TRBV27, with D unresolved. Germline CDR1 MNHEY, CDR2 SMNVEV (reference sequence). The CDR3 is 13 residues long. Deletions cut 4 bases from V and 7 bases from J, with 13 bases between. DNA of the CDR3: TGTGCCAGCAGTTCCCCCGCGCGGGGTGAAGCTTTCTTT. The encoded protein is CASSSPARGEAFF.

CDR3 loop: CASSTSYPQGTATNEKLFF. The CDR3 bases are TGTGCCAGCTCAACATCCTACCCCCAGGGAACCGCAACTAATGAAAAACTGTTTTTT. J is TRBJ1-4 and V is TRBV18, with a weak D call TRBD1 (5 bases). V was pared by 5 bases and J by 0 bases, with 22 bases between. Germline CDR1 KGHSH, CDR2 LQKENI. The CDR3 loop spans 19 amino acids.

This chain uses TRBV28 with TRBJ2-4, with 7 bases matching TRBD1. V dropped 5 bases and J dropped 6; count of bases not matched to a gene: 13. The CDR3 is made up of 16 amino acids. Germline lookup yields CDR1 MDHEN and CDR2 SYDVKM. CDR3 bases: TGTGCCAGCAGTGGACACACAGGGGCCTTCCGAAACATTCAGTACTTC. This encodes CASSGHTGAFRNIQYF.

V is TRBV7-2 and J is TRBJ2-1; no reliable D call. The CDR3 extends over 13 amino acids. The germline V gene has CDR1 SGHTA and CDR2 FQGNSA. V was trimmed by 3 bases and J by 2 bases, leaving 5 bases between them. The CDR3 spells CASSFSPYNEQFF. DNA of the CDR3: TGTGCCAGCAGCTTTTCCCCCTACAATGAGCAGTTCTTC.

The chain is built from TRBV19 and TRBJ1-1, with D maybe TRBD1 (6 bases). The CDR3 spans 13 residues. Germline V gene sequence: CDR1 LNHDA, CDR2 SQIVND (reference sequence). V lost 2 bases and J 6 bases, leaving 10 bases between the germline ends. This CDR3 is CASSIRGVAEAFF. CDR3 nucleotides: TGTGCCAGTAGTATAAGGGGGGTCGCTGAAGCTTTCTTT.

The CDR3 loop reads CASSLDTFGPGASNQPQHF. Here the CDR3 DNA reads TGTGCCAGCAGCTTAGATACATTCGGGCCAGGAGCATCCAATCAGCCCCAGCATTTT. The rearrangement links TRBV11-2 to TRBJ1-5, with no clear D. The germline gives CDR1 SGHAT, CDR2 FQNNGV. Deletions cut 0 bases from V and 3 bases from J, with 21 bases between. The CDR3 is 19 residues long.

The J gene is TRBJ2-1, the V gene TRBV10-3, with D possibly matching TRBD2 (6 bases). The CDR3 is 15 amino acids. The germline V gene encodes CDR1 ENHRY and CDR2 SYGVKD. The V end lost 3 bases, the J end lost 3 bases, and 12 bases lay between the germline ends. CDR3 DNA sequence: TGTGCCATCAGTGAAGGAACGGGGGACTACAATGAGCAGTTCTTC. This encodes CAISEGTGDYNEQFF.

This clone was counted between two and nine times. V and J are TRBV7-2 and TRBJ1-2; D gene unclear. Per the germline V gene, CDR1 is SGHTA and CDR2 is FQGNSA. V lost 7 bases, J lost 8 bases, and 14 bases lay in between. The CDR3 covers 12 residues. The CDR3 DNA follows: TGTGCCAGCAACCCTCCCCCCGGGGGCTACACCTTC. Encoded protein: CASNPPPGGYTF. Full variable domain (rest looked up from reference TRBV7-2 and TRBJ1-2): GAGVSQSPSNKVTEKGKDVELRCDPISGHTALYWYRQSLGQGLEFLIYFQGNSAPDKSGLPSDRFSAERTGGSVSTLTIQRTQQEDSAVYLCASNPPPGGYTFGSGTRLTVV.

This clone has just one count. V is TRBV19 and J is TRBJ2-1, with D unclear. Germline CDR1 LNHDA, CDR2 SQIVND (reference sequence). Trimming pared 5 bases from V and 7 bases from J, leaving 12 bases between. CDR3 length: 13 amino acids. Here the CDR3 reads CASSWTEENEQFF. CDR3 bases: TGTGCCAGTAGTTGGACCGAGGAGAATGAGCAGTTCTTC.

This rearrangement joins TRBV27 to TRBJ1-4, with a possible D match to TRBD1 (5 bases). The CDR3 sequence is 14 residues long. Germline values: CDR1 MNHEY, CDR2 SMNVEV (reference sequence). V was shortened by 6 bases and J by 7 bases, with 15 bases between the two germline ends. The CDR3: CASSPQGVREKLFF. The CDR3, as DNA: TGTGCCAGCAGCCCGCAGGGCGTCCGTGAAAAACTGTTTTTT.

The chain combines TRBV9 with TRBJ2-2; 9 bases match TRBD1. Germline loops: CDR1 SGDLS, CDR2 YYNGEE. With V trimmed by 0 bases and J by 4 bases, 4 bases remained unmatched. This CDR3 has 16 amino acids. In nucleotides, the CDR3 is TGTGCCAGCAGCGTAGTGACAGGGGGTTCCACCGGGGAGCTGTTTTTT. It codes for CASSVVTGGSTGELFF.

The chain recombines TRBV19 with TRBJ1-1, with D perhaps matching TRBD1 (6 bases). CDR1 and CDR2 from the germline V gene are LNHDA and SQIVND (reference sequence). The CDR3 has 13 amino acids. Trimming cost V 5 bases and J 10 bases, with 17 bases left between them. CDR3 loop: CASSPRPLRGAFF. CDR3 DNA sequence: TGTGCCAGTAGTCCGAGGCCCCTCAGGGGAGCTTTCTTT.

The chain has TRBV4-3 and TRBJ2-1; 7 nucleotides match TRBD1. The CDR3 extends over 16 amino acids. The V segment lost 0 bases and the J segment 7 bases; nucleotides outside the gene matches: 9. In germline, CDR1 is LGHNA, CDR2 YSLEER. CDR3 DNA: TGCGCCAGCAGCCAAGAAGGCAGGGGGATTCGTAATGAGCAGTTCTTC. Its translation is CASSQEGRGIRNEQFF.

V and J are TRBV5-1 and TRBJ1-3; D not certain. Germline values: CDR1 SGHRS, CDR2 YFSETQ. The length of the CDR3 is 16 residues. V lost 0 bases to trimming and J lost 2 bases, with 12 bases between them. The CDR3 protein is CASSLGVGSTGNTIYF. In DNA, the CDR3 is TGCGCCAGCAGCTTGGGAGTAGGGTCTACTGGAAACACCATATATTTT.

The V gene is TRBV6-2 or TRBV6-3, the J gene TRBJ2-7; the D call may be TRBD1 or TRBD2 (6 bases each). There are 15 residues in the CDR3. V was cut by 0 bases and J by 1 base, with 10 bases left in between. Germline V CDR1 and CDR2: MNHEY, SVGEGT. CDR3 amino acids: CASSYSRGTSYEQYF. The CDR3 DNA reads as TGTGCCAGCAGTTACTCGAGGGGGACTTCCTACGAGCAGTACTTC.

The J gene is TRBJ2-2, the V gene TRBV9, with D possibly being TRBD1 (5 bases). The CDR3 runs to 15 residues. Trimming removed 0 bases from V and 4 bases from J, with 10 bases in between. From germline, CDR1 is SGDLS and CDR2 YYNGEE. CDR3 residues: CASSVEGLGTGELFF. In DNA form, the CDR3 reads TGTGCCAGCAGCGTAGAGGGGTTGGGCACCGGGGAGCTGTTTTTT.

V is TRBV30 and J is TRBJ2-2; TRBD1 aligns across 7 bases. After removal of 7 bases from V and 4 bases from J, the junction contained 12 bases not matched to a gene. This CDR3 has 15 residues. Germline CDR1 reads GTSNPN; CDR2 reads SVGIG (reference sequence). CDR3 nucleotide sequence: TGTGCCTTCCCCTTGGCAGGGGGTACCACCGGGGAGCTGTTTTTT. This sequence encodes CAFPLAGGTTGELFF.

CDR3 nucleotide sequence: TGTGCCAGCAGCGCATTCATTTCAACAAACACTGAAGCTTTCTTT. This encodes CASSAFISTNTEAFF. V is TRBV7-9 and J is TRBJ1-1; D unclear. The length of the CDR3 is 15 residues. The germline V gene encodes CDR1 SEHNR and CDR2 FQNEAQ (reference sequence). The ends were cut back, 5 bases at V and 2 bases at J, with 15 bases in the middle.

The CDR3 loop is CATPLSSGSSYEQYF. The CDR3 bases are TGTGCCACGCCGCTTTCTAGCGGGAGCTCCTACGAGCAGTACTTC. J is TRBJ2-7 and V is TRBV10-3; 10 nucleotides align to TRBD2. V lost 10 bases to trimming and J lost 0 bases; unmatched junction nucleotides: 9. The CDR3 contains 15 residues. Per the germline V gene, CDR1 is ENHRY and CDR2 is SYGVKD.